One T cell receptor beta chain is described in this entry. Its target is not known. All of the sorted populations showed purity greater than 95%. Since all of the isolated RNA was reverse transcribed, expressed TCRB transcripts were what got sequenced. Sequenced naive, central memory and regulatory T cell samples produced an average of about 3.6 million reads. Clones were sequenced by immunoSEQ multiplex PCR, and TCRdb holds only the in-frame ones, with some missing. Here the sample spans 250,000 or so clones, roughly 22% being singletons. The CDR3 is 15 residues long. Germline V gene data show CDR1 as SGDLS and CDR2 as YYNGEE. V was clipped by 3 bases and J by 0 bases, with 13 bases between them. This entry is derived from a study of beta chain features in type 1 diabetes. Whole-study results and caveats: Cells with high TCR expression could be over-represented when cDNA is sequenced. People with Type 1 diabetes carried modestly yet significantly shorter TCRB CDR3s in all four CD4+ subsets. The naive, central memory and Treg TCRB repertoires of patients appeared to be more similar to one another than those of healthy donors.

This chain uses TRBV9 with TRBJ2-7; D gene unclear. The source material was naive CD4+ T cells from blood. The sequence derives from a woman aged 40 to 50 with type 1 diabetes. The chain's CDR3 is CASSERPQSSYEQYF. In nucleotides, the CDR3 is TGTGCCAGCAGCGAGAGGCCCCAGAGCTCCTACGAGCAGTACTTC.